This entry concerns a single TCR beta chain. Antigen specificity is unknown. This sample was taken from a study of cytomegalovirus exposure and HLA in healthy donors. With 3 bases removed from V and 8 bases from J, the gap between germline ends came to 13 bases. Germline CDR1 and CDR2: SEHNR and FQNEAQ (reference sequence). CDR3 length equals 13 residues. Whole-study findings and limits: In presence/absence analyses, roughly uniform sequencing depth across donors was assumed. Through in vitro validation, three CMV-associated chains were shown to be specific for CMV antigens.

In the PCR, 60 Vbeta and 13 Jbeta primers were used. TCRdb's copy holds only in-frame clones and misses some; the assay was immunoSEQ multiplex PCR. This table holds some 120,000 clones, around 80% found once. This receptor was obtained from a woman aged 50 to 60 in good health and CMV-seropositive. This sequence joins TRBV7-9 and TRBJ1-2; TRBD1 is a possible D gene (5 bases). Sequenced: PBMCs. CDR3 in amino acids: CASSLWVGLGYTF. CDR3 in DNA: TGTGCCAGCAGCTTGTGGGTGGGGCTCGGCTACACCTTC.